Given below is one T cell receptor (beta chain) in context. The antigen is unknown. TCRdb keeps only in-frame clones here, not all; method: immunoSEQ multiplex PCR. The profile covers 43,000 or so clones, with almost 85% appearing a single time and more than 1.2% taken by the ten largest. These data originate in a study of CD4 T cells in relation to SARS-CoV-2 and coronaviruses. Study at large: After roughly 9 days of antigen culture, PBMC TCR beta CDR3s were sequenced.

For approximately 10 days, some 9.7 x 10^4 sorted CD4+ cells grew with T cell-depleted PBMCs and CEF. V lost 2 bases and J 2 bases, leaving 7 bases between the germline ends. This CDR3 is built from 15 residues. Germline assignment: CDR1 LGHDT and CDR2 YNNKEL (reference sequence). V is TRBV3-1 (or the pseudogene TRBV3-2) and J is TRBJ2-6; D remains ambiguous. Sequencing used naive CD4+ T cells from PBMCs, cultured in vitro. Specified subset: naive CD4+ T cells isolated by negative enrichment. The clonotype comes from an adult with COVID-19. The CDR3: CASSQWAAGANVLTF. CDR3 bases: TGTGCCAGCAGCCAATGGGCAGCTGGGGCCAACGTCCTGACTTTC.